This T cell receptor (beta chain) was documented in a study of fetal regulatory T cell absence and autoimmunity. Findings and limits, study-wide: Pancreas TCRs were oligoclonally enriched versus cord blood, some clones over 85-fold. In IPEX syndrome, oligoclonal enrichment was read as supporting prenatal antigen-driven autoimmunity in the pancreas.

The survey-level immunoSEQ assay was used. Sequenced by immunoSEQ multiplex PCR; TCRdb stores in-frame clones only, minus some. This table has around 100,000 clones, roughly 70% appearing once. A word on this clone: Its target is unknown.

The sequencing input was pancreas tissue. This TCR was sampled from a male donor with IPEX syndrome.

In DNA form, the CDR3 reads TGCGCCAGCAGCCAGCGGACTGAAGCTTTCTTT. Its translation is CASSQRTEAFF. This chain uses TRBV4-1 with TRBJ1-1; no clear D. Trimming removed 3 bases from V and 5 bases from J, with 4 bases in between. This CDR3 region has 11 residues. In germline, CDR1 is MGHRA, CDR2 YSYEKL.